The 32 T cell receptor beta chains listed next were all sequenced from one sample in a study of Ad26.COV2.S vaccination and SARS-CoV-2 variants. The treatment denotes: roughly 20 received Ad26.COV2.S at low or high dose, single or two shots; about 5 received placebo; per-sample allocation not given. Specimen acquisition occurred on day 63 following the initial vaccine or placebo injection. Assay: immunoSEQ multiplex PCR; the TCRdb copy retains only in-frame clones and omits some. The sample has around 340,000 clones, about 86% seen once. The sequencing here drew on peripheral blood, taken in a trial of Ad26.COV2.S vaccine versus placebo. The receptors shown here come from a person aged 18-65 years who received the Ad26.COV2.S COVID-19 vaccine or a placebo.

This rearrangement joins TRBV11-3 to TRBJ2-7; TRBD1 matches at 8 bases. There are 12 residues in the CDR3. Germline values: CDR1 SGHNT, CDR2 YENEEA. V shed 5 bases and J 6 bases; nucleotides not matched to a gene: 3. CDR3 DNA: TGTGCCAGCAGCCGCGACAGGGGCGAGCAGTACTTC. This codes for CASSRDRGEQYF.

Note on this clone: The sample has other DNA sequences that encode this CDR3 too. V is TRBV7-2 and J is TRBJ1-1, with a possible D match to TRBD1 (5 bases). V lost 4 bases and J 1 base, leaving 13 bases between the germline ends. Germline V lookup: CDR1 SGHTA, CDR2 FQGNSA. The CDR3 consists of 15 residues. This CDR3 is CASSSRGGGNTEAFF. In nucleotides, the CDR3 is TGTGCCAGCAGCTCACGCGGGGGTGGGAACACTGAAGCTTTCTTT.

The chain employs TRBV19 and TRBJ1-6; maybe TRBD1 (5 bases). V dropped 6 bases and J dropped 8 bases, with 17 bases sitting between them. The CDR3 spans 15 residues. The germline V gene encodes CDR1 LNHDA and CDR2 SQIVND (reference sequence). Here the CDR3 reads CASSKERDGYSPLHF. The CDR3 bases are TGTGCCAGTAGCAAGGAACGGGACGGCTATTCACCCCTCCACTTT.

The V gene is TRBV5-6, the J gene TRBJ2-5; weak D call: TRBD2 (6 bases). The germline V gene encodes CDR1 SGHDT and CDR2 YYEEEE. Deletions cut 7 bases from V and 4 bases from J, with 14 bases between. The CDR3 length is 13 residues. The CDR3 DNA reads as TGTGCCAGCCTAGGGACTCCGGGAGAGACCCAGTACTTC. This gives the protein CASLGTPGETQYF.

The CDR3 is CASRQGLNQPQHF. Here the CDR3 DNA reads TGTGCCAGCAGACAGGGGCTCAATCAGCCCCAGCATTTT. V and J are TRBV28 and TRBJ1-5, with 7 bases that match TRBD1. This CDR3 region has 13 residues. The V gene end was trimmed by 6 bases and the J gene end by 3 bases; junction bases not matched to a gene: 2. The germline V gene encodes CDR1 MDHEN and CDR2 SYDVKM.

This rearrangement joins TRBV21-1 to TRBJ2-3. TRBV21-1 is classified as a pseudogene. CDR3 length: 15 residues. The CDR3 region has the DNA TGTGCCAGCAGCAAATATAGAGGGGTTTCTTATACGCAGTATTTT. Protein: CASSKYRGVSYTQYF.

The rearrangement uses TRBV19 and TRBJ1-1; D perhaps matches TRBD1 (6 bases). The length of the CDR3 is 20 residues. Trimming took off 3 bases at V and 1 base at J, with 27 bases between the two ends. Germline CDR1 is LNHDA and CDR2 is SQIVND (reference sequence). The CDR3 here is CASSISPSTGRYRTNTEAFF. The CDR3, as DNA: TGTGCCAGTAGTATCTCGCCATCGACAGGCAGATATAGGACGAACACTGAAGCTTTCTTT.

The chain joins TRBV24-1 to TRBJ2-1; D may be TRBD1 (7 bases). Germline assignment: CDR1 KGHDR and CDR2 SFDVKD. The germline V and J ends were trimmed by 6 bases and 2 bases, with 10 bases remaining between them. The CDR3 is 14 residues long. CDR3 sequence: CATSPGGTYNEQFF. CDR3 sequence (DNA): TGTGCCACCAGTCCAGGGGGGACCTACAATGAGCAGTTCTTC.

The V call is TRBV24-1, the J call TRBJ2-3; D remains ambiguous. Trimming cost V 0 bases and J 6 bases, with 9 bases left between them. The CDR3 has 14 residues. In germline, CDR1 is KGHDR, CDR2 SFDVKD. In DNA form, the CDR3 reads TGTGCCACCAGTGATTTGATCAAAGGGGATACGCAGTATTTT. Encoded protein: CATSDLIKGDTQYF.

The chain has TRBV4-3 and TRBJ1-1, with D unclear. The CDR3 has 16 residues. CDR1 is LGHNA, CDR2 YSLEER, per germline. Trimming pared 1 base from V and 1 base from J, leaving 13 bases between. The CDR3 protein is CASSQVRLTENTEAFF. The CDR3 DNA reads TGCGCCAGCAGCCAAGTAAGGCTCACGGAGAACACTGAAGCTTTCTTT.

The CDR3, as DNA: TGTGCCAGCAGCTTAGCCACCGGACAGGGGGTGGCAGATACGCAGTATTTT. It translates to CASSLATGQGVADTQYF. The genes are TRBV7-2 and TRBJ2-3, with TRBD1 identical over 10 bases. Germline V gene sequence: CDR1 SGHTA, CDR2 FQGNSA. The CDR3 consists of 17 residues. Trimming took 0 bases from V and 4 from J; bases not matched to a gene: 7.

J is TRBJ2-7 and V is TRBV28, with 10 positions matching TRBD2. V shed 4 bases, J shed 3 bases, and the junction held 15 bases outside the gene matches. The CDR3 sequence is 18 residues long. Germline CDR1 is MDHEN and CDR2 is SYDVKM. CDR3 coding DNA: TGTGCCAGCAGTTCCTCCCTCCCTAGCGGGGGTTCACTCTACGAGCAGTACTTC. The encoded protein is CASSSSLPSGGSLYEQYF.

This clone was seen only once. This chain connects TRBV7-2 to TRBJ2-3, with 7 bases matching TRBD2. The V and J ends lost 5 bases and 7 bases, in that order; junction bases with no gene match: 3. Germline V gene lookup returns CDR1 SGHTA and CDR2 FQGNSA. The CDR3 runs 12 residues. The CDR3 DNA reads TGTGCCAGCAGCCCGCGGGGGAATACGCAGTATTTT. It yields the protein CASSPRGNTQYF.

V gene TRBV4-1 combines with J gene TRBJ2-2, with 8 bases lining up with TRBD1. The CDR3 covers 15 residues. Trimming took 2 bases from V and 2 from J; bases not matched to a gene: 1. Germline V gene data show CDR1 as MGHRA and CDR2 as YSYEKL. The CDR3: CASSQTGGNTGELFF. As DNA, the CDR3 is TGCGCCAGCAGCCAAACAGGGGGAAACACCGGGGAGCTGTTTTTT.

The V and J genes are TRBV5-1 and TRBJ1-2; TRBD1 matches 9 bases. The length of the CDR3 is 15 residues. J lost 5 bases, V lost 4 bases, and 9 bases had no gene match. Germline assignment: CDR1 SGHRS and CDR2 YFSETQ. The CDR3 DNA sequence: TGCGCCAGCAGCGGCGGACAGGGGATCGATTATGGCTACACCTTC. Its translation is CASSGGQGIDYGYTF.

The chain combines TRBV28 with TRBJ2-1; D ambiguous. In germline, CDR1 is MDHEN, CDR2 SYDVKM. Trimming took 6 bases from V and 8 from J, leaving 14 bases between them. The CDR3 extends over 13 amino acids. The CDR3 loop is CASRGQGFDEQFF. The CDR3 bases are TGTGCCAGCAGGGGCCAAGGATTCGATGAGCAGTTCTTC.

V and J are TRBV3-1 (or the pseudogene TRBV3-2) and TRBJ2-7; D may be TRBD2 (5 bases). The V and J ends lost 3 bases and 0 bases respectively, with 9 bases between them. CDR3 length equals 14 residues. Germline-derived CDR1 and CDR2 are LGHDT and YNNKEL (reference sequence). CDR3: CASSQAGSSYEQYF. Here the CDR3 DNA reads TGTGCCAGCAGCCAGGCTGGGAGCTCCTACGAGCAGTACTTC.

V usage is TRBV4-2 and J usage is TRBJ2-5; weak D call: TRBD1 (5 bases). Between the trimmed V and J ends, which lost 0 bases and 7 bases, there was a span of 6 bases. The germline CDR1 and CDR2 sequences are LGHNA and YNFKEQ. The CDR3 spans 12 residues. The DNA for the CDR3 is TGTGCCAGCAGCCAAGATCAGGGGACCCAGTACTTC. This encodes CASSQDQGTQYF.

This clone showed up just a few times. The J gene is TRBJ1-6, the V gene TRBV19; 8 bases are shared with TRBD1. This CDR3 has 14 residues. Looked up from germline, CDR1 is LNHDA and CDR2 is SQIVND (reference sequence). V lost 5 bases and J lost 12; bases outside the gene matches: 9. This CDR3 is CASSLGTGQVPLHF. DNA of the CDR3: TGTGCCAGTAGTCTTGGGACAGGTCAGGTACCCCTCCACTTT.

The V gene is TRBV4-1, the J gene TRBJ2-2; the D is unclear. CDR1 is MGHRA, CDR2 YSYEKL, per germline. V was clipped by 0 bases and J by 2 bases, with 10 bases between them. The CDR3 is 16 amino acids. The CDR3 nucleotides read TGCGCCAGCAGCCAAGATGCTGGAATCAACACCGGGGAGCTGTTTTTT. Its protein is CASSQDAGINTGELFF.

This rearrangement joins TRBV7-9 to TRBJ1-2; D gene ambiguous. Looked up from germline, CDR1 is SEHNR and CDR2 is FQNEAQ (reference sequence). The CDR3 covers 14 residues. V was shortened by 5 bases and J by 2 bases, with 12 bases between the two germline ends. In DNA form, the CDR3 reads TGTGCCAGCAGCGACCCGACACGGAACTATGGCTACACCTTC. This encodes CASSDPTRNYGYTF.

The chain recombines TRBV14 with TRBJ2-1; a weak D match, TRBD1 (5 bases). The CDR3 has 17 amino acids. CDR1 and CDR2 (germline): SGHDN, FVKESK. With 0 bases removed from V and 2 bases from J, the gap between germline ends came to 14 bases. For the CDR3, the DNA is TGTGCCAGCAGCCAAGATTATCGGTGGGGCCCCTACAATGAGCAGTTCTTC. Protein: CASSQDYRWGPYNEQFF. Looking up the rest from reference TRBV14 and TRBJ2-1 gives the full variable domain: EAGVTQFPSHSVIEKGQTVTLRCDPISGHDNLYWYRRVMGKEIKFLLHFVKESKQDESGMPNNRFLAERTGGTYSTLKVQPAELEDSGVYFCASSQDYRWGPYNEQFFGPGTRLTVL.

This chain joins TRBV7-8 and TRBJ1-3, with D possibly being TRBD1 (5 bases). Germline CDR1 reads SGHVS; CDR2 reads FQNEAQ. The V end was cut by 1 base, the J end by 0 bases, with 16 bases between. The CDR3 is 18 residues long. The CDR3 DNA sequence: TGTGCCAGCAGCTTAGGCGCCCCACAGGAGCTCTCTGGAAACACCATATATTTT. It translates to CASSLGAPQELSGNTIYF.

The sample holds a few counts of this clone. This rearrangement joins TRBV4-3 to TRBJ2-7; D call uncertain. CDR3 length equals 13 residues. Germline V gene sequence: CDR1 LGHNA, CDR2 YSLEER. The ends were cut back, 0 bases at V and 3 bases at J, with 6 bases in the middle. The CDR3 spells CASSQDYGYEQYF. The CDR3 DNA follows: TGCGCCAGCAGCCAAGATTACGGCTACGAGCAGTACTTC.

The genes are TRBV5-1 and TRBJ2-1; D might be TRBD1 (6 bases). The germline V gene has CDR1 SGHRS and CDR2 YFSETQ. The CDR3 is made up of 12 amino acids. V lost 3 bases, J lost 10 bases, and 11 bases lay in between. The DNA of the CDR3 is TGCGCCAGCAGCTGGGGGACAACGGAGCAGTTCTTC. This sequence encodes CASSWGTTEQFF. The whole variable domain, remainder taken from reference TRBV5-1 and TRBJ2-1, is KAGVTQTPRYLIKTRGQQVTLSCSPISGHRSVSWYQQTPGQGLQFLFEYFSETQRNKGNFPGRFSGRQFSNSRSEMNVSTLELGDSALYLCASSWGTTEQFFGPGTRLTVL.

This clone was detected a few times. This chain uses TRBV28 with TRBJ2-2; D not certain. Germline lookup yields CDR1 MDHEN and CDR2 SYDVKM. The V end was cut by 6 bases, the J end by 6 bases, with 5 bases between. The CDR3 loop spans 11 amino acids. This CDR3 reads CASRRAGELFF. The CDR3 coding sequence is TGTGCCAGCAGGAGAGCCGGGGAGCTGTTTTTT.

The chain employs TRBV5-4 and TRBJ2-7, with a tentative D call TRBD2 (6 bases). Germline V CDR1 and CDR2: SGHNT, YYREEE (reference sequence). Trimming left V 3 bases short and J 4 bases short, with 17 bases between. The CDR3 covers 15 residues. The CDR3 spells CASSSPEGALYEQYF. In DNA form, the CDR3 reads TGTGCCAGCAGCTCCCCGGAGGGAGCGCTTTACGAGCAGTACTTC.

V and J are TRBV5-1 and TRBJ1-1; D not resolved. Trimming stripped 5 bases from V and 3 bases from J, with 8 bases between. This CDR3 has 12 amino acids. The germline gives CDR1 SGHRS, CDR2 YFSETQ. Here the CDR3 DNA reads TGCGCCAGCAGTCGTGACTACACTGAAGCTTTCTTT. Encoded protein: CASSRDYTEAFF.

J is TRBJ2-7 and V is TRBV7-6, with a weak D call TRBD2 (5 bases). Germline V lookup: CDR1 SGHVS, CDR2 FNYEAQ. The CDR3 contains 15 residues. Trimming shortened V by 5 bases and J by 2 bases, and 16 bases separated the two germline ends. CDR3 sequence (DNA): TGTGCCAGCAGCCCAACCGCGGGTCCCGCCTACGAGCAGTACTTC. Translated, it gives CASSPTAGPAYEQYF.

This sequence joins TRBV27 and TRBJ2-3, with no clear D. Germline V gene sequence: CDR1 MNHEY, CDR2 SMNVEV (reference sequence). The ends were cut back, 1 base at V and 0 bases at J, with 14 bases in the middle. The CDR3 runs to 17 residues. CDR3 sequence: CASSLYPDPTSTDTQYF. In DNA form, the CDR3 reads TGTGCCAGCAGTTTATATCCGGACCCGACTAGCACAGATACGCAGTATTTT.

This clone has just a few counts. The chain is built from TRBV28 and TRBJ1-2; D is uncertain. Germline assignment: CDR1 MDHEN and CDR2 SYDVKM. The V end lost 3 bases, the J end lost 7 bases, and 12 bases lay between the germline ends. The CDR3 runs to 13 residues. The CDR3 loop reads CASSLESWGGYTF. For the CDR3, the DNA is TGTGCCAGCAGTTTGGAGAGTTGGGGTGGCTACACCTTC.

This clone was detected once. The CDR3 protein is CASSISGADTQYF. The CDR3 nucleotides are TGTGCCAGTAGTATTTCAGGGGCAGATACGCAGTATTTT. The V call is TRBV19, the J call TRBJ2-3; D perhaps matches TRBD1 (6 bases). Trimming cost V 3 bases and J 4 bases, with 8 bases left between them. The CDR3 totals 13 residues. Germline CDR1 LNHDA, CDR2 SQIVND (reference sequence).